One sample yielded the 21 T cell receptor beta chains listed below, sequenced in a study of blood T cell repertoires in COVID-19. TCRdb's copy holds only in-frame clones and misses some; the assay was immunoSEQ multiplex PCR. The sample holds 300,000 to 400,000 clones, 70% to 90% seen once. The sample was peripheral blood. The receptors stem from a human donor in a cohort sampled during active COVID-19.

V usage is TRBV29-1 and J usage is TRBJ2-5, with a tentative D call TRBD1 (6 bases). Per the germline V gene, CDR1 is SQVTM and CDR2 is ANQGSEA. V gave up 5 bases and J gave up 2 bases, with 12 bases separating them. This CDR3 has 13 residues. CDR3 sequence: CSVRTVFQETQYF. The CDR3 region has the DNA TGCAGCGTTCGGACAGTGTTTCAAGAGACCCAGTACTTC. Full variable domain (outside the CDR3, taken from reference TRBV29-1 and TRBJ2-5): SAVISQKPSRDICQRGTSLTIQCQVDSQVTMMFWYRQQPGQSLTLIATANQGSEATYESGFVIDKFPISRPNLTFSTLTVSNMSPEDSSIYLCSVRTVFQETQYFGPGTRLLVL.

The V and J genes are TRBV4-2 and TRBJ2-4; possibly TRBD1 for D (5 bases). V lost 0 bases to trimming and J lost 1 base, with 13 bases between them. CDR1 is LGHNA and CDR2 is YNFKEQ in the germline V gene. The CDR3 has 17 residues. As DNA, the CDR3 is TGTGCCAGCAGCCAAGAATTGCAGGGCAACGCCAAAAACATTCAGTACTTC. Encoded protein: CASSQELQGNAKNIQYF.

Here the CDR3 reads CASSVKRSASGRAYEQYF. The CDR3 coding sequence is TGTGCCAGCAGCGTAAAAAGGTCGGCGAGCGGGAGGGCCTACGAGCAGTACTTC. This rearrangement joins TRBV9 to TRBJ2-7; 10 nucleotides line up with TRBD2. CDR1 and CDR2 from the germline V gene are SGDLS and YYNGEE. The V and J ends lost 1 base and 2 bases, in that order; junction bases with no gene match: 12. The CDR3 covers 18 residues.

Comment on this clone: One end of the junction does not line up with germline, which may come from a read error. The V gene is TRBV5-8, the J gene TRBJ1-5; the D is unclear. The germline V gene has CDR1 SGHTS and CDR2 YDEGEE. This CDR3 spans 12 amino acids. The CDR3 sequence is CATSRRDQPQHF. CDR3 coding DNA: TGTGCCACCAGCCGCCGAGATCAGCCCCAGCATTTT.

The V call is TRBV7-2, the J call TRBJ2-7, with TRBD2 as a possible D gene (5 bases). Germline lookup yields CDR1 SGHTA and CDR2 FQGNSA. The CDR3 is made up of 12 amino acids. Between the trimmed V and J ends, which lost 3 bases and 7 bases, there was a span of 10 bases. CDR3 residues: CASSFGPGEQYF. The CDR3 region has the DNA TGTGCCAGCAGCTTTGGTCCGGGGGAGCAGTACTTC.

In its sample, this clone was seen a few times. The chain links TRBV29-1 to TRBJ2-1; TRBD1 is a possible D gene (6 bases). V dropped 7 bases and J dropped 6 bases, with 13 bases sitting between them. Germline V gene sequence: CDR1 SQVTM, CDR2 ANQGSEA. The CDR3 has 12 residues. This CDR3 is CSANRQANEQFF. CDR3 sequence (DNA): TGCAGCGCAAACAGACAGGCCAATGAGCAGTTCTTC.

This chain uses TRBV21-1 with TRBJ2-7; the table's D gene call, TRBD1, was not cross checked with the DNA. TRBV21-1 is annotated as a pseudogene. CDR3 size: 20 residues. The CDR3 loop reads CASSKVLGHYGARTSYEQYF. The CDR3 nucleotides are TGTGCCAGCAGCAAAGTCCTGGGACATTACGGGGCCCGAACCTCCTACGAGCAGTACTTC.

The chain recombines TRBV19 with TRBJ1-3; no clear D. The germline V gene encodes CDR1 LNHDA and CDR2 SQIVND (reference sequence). V was shortened by 1 base and J by 0 bases, with 10 bases between the two germline ends. The CDR3 has 16 amino acids. The CDR3 nucleotides are TGTGCCAGTAGTATAGCTGGTTCCAGCTCTGGAAACACCATATATTTT. As protein: CASSIAGSSSGNTIYF.

The rearrangement links TRBV7-9 to TRBJ2-3; possible D gene TRBD1, 5 bases. The CDR3 is made up of 15 amino acids. Germline lookup yields CDR1 SEHNR and CDR2 FQNEAQ (reference sequence). The V gene lost 5 bases and the J gene lost 5 bases, with 17 bases spanning the gap. Written as DNA, the CDR3 is TGTGCCAGCAGCGCGGACAAGGGCTCCCTAGATACGCAGTATTTT. Residues: CASSADKGSLDTQYF.

V is TRBV30 and J is TRBJ1-2, with D unclear. V was pared by 3 bases and J by 4 bases, with 9 bases between. Looked up from germline, CDR1 is GTSNPN and CDR2 is SVGIG (reference sequence). The CDR3 has 12 residues. The CDR3 region has the DNA TGTGCCTGGAGCCGACTTGTCTATGGCTACACCTTC. It encodes CAWSRLVYGYTF. Looking up the rest from reference TRBV30 and TRBJ1-2 gives the full variable domain: SQTIHQWPATLVQPVGSPLSLECTVEGTSNPNLYWYRQAAGRGLQLLFYSVGIGQISSEVPQNLSASRPQDRQFILSSKKLLLSDSGFYLCAWSRLVYGYTFGSGTRLTVV.

The rearrangement links TRBV28 to TRBJ1-5; no clear D. Trimming took off 5 bases at V and 0 bases at J, with 17 bases between the two ends. The CDR3 loop spans 17 amino acids. CDR1 and CDR2 (germline): MDHEN, SYDVKM. The CDR3 DNA follows: TGTGCCAGCAGTCTCCGGGTCTGGTCGTATAGCAATCAGCCCCAGCATTTT. Translating it yields CASSLRVWSYSNQPQHF.

The chain couples TRBV27 to TRBJ2-7; a possible D gene is TRBD1 (5 bases). Germline CDR1 reads MNHEY; CDR2 reads SMNVEV (reference sequence). V dropped 6 bases and J dropped 3 bases, with 24 bases sitting between them. The CDR3 has 17 residues. Here the CDR3 reads CASSKIRTRSLYYEQYF. The CDR3 region has the DNA TGTGCCAGCAGCAAGATCCGGACACGGAGCCTCTACTACGAGCAGTACTTC.

This chain connects TRBV30 to TRBJ1-6; 8 bases are a match to TRBD1. The CDR3 length is 14 residues. Germline loops: CDR1 GTSNPN, CDR2 SVGIG (reference sequence). V dropped 3 bases and J dropped 9; count of bases not matched to a gene: 7. The CDR3 DNA reads as TGTGCCTGGAGCGCGGACAGGGATTTTTCACCCCTCCACTTT. Encoded protein: CAWSADRDFSPLHF.

The chain employs TRBV2 and TRBJ2-1; the match to TRBD2 covers 12 bases. Germline lookup yields CDR1 SNHLY and CDR2 FYNNEI. The CDR3 contains 15 residues. V was clipped by 3 bases and J by 8 bases; unmatched bases: 5. The CDR3 is CASSEETSGSHEQFF. The DNA for the CDR3 is TGTGCCAGCAGTGAGGAGACTAGCGGGAGTCATGAGCAGTTCTTC.

The chain recombines TRBV7-8 with TRBJ2-2, with 8 nucleotides matching TRBD1. V was pared by 2 bases and J by 2 bases, with 4 bases of the junction left unmatched. The CDR3 spans 16 residues. Germline V gives CDR1 SGHVS, CDR2 FQNEAQ. The CDR3 DNA reads as TGTGCCAGCAGCTTACCAGACAGGGGCAACACCGGGGAGCTGTTTTTT. Its protein product is CASSLPDRGNTGELFF.

V usage is TRBV11-2 and J usage is TRBJ2-1, with TRBD2 matching 14 bases. The CDR3 sequence is 15 residues long. V was clipped by 6 bases and J by 10 bases; unmatched bases: 8. Germline V gives CDR1 SGHAT, CDR2 FQNNGV. The CDR3 coding sequence is TGTGCCAGCAGGCGAGGACTAGCGGGGGGTGACGAGCAGTTCTTC. It translates to CASRRGLAGGDEQFF.

The sample holds many counts of this clone. CDR3 in DNA: TGTGCCAGCAGTTTCGGACTGACAACCGGGGAGCTGTTTTTT. Residues: CASSFGLTTGELFF. The chain employs TRBV2 and TRBJ2-2; D may be TRBD2 (5 bases). CDR3 length equals 14 residues. Germline values: CDR1 SNHLY, CDR2 FYNNEI. The V end lost 5 bases, the J end lost 5 bases, and 12 bases lay between the germline ends.

The chain has TRBV19 and TRBJ2-3; maybe TRBD1 (6 bases). Deletions cut 1 base from V and 5 bases from J, with 13 bases between. The CDR3 sequence is 15 residues long. Germline loops: CDR1 LNHDA, CDR2 SQIVND (reference sequence). CDR3 loop: CASSIVQGGVDTQYF. The CDR3 coding sequence is TGTGCCAGTAGTATAGTTCAAGGGGGTGTAGATACGCAGTATTTT.

A single count supports this clone. The V and J genes are TRBV30 and TRBJ1-3; D may be TRBD1 (5 bases). Germline CDR1 GTSNPN, CDR2 SVGIG (reference sequence). The CDR3 covers 14 residues. V dropped 5 bases and J dropped 0 bases, with 11 bases sitting between them. Here the CDR3 DNA reads TGTGCCTGGTCTCCAGGGTTCTCTGGAAACACCATATATTTT. Its translation: CAWSPGFSGNTIYF.

The gene calls are TRBV5-8 and TRBJ1-2; D remains ambiguous. CDR3 length: 13 residues. The germline CDR1 and CDR2 sequences are SGHTS and YDEGEE. The V gene lost 2 bases and the J gene lost 4 bases, with 9 bases spanning the gap. CDR3 amino acids: CASSFRQGYGYTF. The CDR3 DNA reads TGTGCCAGCAGCTTCCGACAAGGCTATGGCTACACCTTC. The whole variable domain, filled in from reference TRBV5-8 and TRBJ1-2, reads EAGVTQSPTHLIKTRGQQATLRCSPISGHTSVYWYQQALGLGLQFLLWYDEGEERNRGNFPPRFSGRQFPNYSSELNVNALELEDSALYLCASSFRQGYGYTFGSGTRLTVV.

The rearrangement links TRBV28 to TRBJ2-7, with TRBD1 matching 10 bases. The CDR3 extends over 15 amino acids. V lost 7 bases to trimming and J lost 9 bases; unmatched junction nucleotides: 15. Germline V lookup: CDR1 MDHEN, CDR2 SYDVKM. The CDR3 sequence: CASTISRTGGSGQYF. CDR3 nucleotides: TGTGCCAGCACCATTTCGCGGACAGGGGGAAGCGGGCAGTACTTC.